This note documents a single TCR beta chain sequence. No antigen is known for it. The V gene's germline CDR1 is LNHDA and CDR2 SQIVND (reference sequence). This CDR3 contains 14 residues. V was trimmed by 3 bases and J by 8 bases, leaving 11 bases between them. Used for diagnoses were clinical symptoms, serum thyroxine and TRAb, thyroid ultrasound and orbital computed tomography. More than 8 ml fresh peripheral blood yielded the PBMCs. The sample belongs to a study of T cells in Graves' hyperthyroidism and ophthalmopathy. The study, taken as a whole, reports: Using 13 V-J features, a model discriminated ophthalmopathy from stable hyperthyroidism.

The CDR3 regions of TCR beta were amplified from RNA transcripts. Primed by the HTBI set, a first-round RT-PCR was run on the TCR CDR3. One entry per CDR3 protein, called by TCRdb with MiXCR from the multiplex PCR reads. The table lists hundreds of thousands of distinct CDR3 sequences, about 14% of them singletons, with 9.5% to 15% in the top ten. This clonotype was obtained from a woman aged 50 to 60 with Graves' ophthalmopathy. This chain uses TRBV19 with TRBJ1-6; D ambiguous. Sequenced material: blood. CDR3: CASSITREYSPLHF. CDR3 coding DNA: TGTGCCAGTAGTATCACGAGGGAATATTCACCCCTCCACTTT.